This T cell receptor beta chain was captured in a study of shared clonotypes between healthy human individuals (dated by TCRdb to the early 2020s). Context from the whole study: The cohort comprised two women and a few men aged 18 to 49 years. Per donor, leukapheresis produced somewhere between about 0.85 and 9.5 billion PBMCs. For each donor, three plates each were used for CD4 naive and CD4 memory, two plates were used for CD8 naive, and one plate was used for CD8 memory. To increase sequencing depth and limit assay-specific biases, TCR repertoire library preparation and sequencing were carried out by different laboratories using diverse techniques. To estimate repertoire size and how much clonotypes are shared between individuals, the study performed deep sequencing of blood TCR repertoires from a few healthy adults.

About this clone: Its antigen remains unidentified. Base-call qualities are not available, and no considerably larger clone is one nucleotide away.

TCR CDR3 regions were amplified from genomic DNA by multiplex PCR using the deep immunoSEQ assay. Extracted genomic DNA from each cell subset was spread evenly across all wells of several immunoSEQ 96-well plates, with each plate serving as a replicate. For sorted subsets, each replicate PCR was loaded with 200 ng genomic DNA, equivalent to some 27,000 T cell genomes. Purified libraries were quantified with a Qubit 3.0 fluorometer, sized on a Bioanalyzer 2100, and re-quantified with the KAPA Library Quantification kit. Each immunoSEQ 96-well plate was sequenced on its own single-read 150-cycle Illumina NextSeq 550 flow cell. The published analysis was carried out like this. The immunoSEQ output contained only junctional sequences without quality scores, so filtering could not match that applied to full-length reads. Sequences were annotated with PyIR, a Python wrapper for IgBLAST v1.9, using IMGT germline references to assign V/J genes and CDR3. Reads with weak V/J assignments (E-value above 1e-6), missing CDR3, stop codons, out-of-frame junctions, or ambiguous translated residues were removed. V3J clonotypes were defined as sequences sharing the same inferred V gene, J gene, and CDR3 amino acid sequence. To compute the percentage overlap between repertoires, the number of shared unique clonotypes was divided by the size of the smaller repertoire. Three approaches were used to assess repertoire richness: RTK rarefaction, the Chao1 estimator, and Recon v2.1 estimates of unobserved clonotypes. Generation probabilities were computed with OLGA for all TCRbeta clonotypes obtained by the gDNA method from a handful of donors. Here the immuneACCESS table is served through TCRdb, limited to in-frame sequences with V and J called. Missing clones are a known gap in these copies; in checked studies unresolved V genes cover under half, and the rest lacks a known reason. That table furnishes V, J and clone size, whereas the DNA furnished D and trimming. This sample holds more than 2 million clones; 90% to 97% were observed only once. In total, the top ten clones hold 0.1% to 0.15% of the sample.

Donors were healthy HIV-negative adults with no recently reported acute infections or vaccinations. Every donor was a Caucasian adult residing in Nashville, Tennessee, USA. CD4+ T cells were enriched through magnetic negative selection, after which naive cells were positively selected on CD45RA and the remaining negative fraction served as the memory subset. Blood was obtained by leukapheresis, after which PBMCs were separated by Ficoll-Histopaque density gradient centrifugation and cryopreserved in liquid nitrogen vapor phase. Purity and quantity of every magnetically sorted T cell population were checked by analytical flow cytometry. Each sorted fraction had its genomic DNA isolated and then quantified by UV absorbance on a Nanodrop 2000c. What the study reported, not specific to this receptor: Rarefaction of sorted-subset datasets indicated incomplete sequencing despite the large sequencing depth. Estimated clonotype richness was generally larger for naive than for memory subsets. Because the study included a small number of donors, the genetic and exposure-history diversity represented was limited. Only blood was sampled, and tissue TCR repertoires likely differ from those in blood. Pairwise subsampling led to the expectation that sequencing depth would affect the degree of clonotype sharing among donors. Sharing across several donors was observed for roughly 5% of naive CD4, 3.5% of naive CD8, 2% to 2.5% of memory CD4, and 0.4% of memory CD8 clonotypes. Higher generation probabilities were observed for clonotypes shared by all four sorted-subset donors than for non-shared clonotypes.

Sequenced material: naive CD4+ T cells sorted from blood. In the paper's terms, the cell subset or site label means: CD45RA+ positively selected. The TCR sequence derives from a man younger than 30 in good health.

The DNA is as follows: TGTGCCAGCAGCTTAGTTCGAGACAGGGGGAATGCCGGGGAGCTGTTTTTT. Translated, it gives CASSLVRDRGNAGELFF. The rearrangement joined TRBV7-2 to TRBJ2-2, with TRBD1 matching 9 junction bases. The CDR3 sequence holds 17 residues, the cysteine and phenylalanine included. Just CDR3 DNA is preserved here, 51 bases in frame from base 1. The CDR1 and CDR2 encoded by the germline V gene are SGHTA and FQGNSA. Germline trimming amounts to 1 base on V and 6 bases on J, with 9 as the count of junction bases outside the gene matches.